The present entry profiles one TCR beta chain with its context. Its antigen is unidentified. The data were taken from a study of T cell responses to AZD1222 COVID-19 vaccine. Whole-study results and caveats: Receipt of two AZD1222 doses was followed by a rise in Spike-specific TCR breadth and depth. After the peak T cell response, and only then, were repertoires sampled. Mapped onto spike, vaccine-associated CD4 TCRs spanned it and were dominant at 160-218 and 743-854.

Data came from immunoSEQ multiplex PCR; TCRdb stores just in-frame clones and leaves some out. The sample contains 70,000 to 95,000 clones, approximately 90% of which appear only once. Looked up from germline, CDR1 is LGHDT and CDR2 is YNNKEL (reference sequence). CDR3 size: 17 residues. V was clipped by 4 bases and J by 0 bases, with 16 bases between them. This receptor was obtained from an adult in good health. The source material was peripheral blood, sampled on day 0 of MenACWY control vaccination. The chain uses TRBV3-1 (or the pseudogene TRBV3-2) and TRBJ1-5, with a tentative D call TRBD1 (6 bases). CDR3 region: CASSPPQDRFSNQPQHF. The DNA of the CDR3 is TGTGCCAGCAGCCCCCCCCAGGACAGATTTAGCAATCAGCCCCAGCATTTT.